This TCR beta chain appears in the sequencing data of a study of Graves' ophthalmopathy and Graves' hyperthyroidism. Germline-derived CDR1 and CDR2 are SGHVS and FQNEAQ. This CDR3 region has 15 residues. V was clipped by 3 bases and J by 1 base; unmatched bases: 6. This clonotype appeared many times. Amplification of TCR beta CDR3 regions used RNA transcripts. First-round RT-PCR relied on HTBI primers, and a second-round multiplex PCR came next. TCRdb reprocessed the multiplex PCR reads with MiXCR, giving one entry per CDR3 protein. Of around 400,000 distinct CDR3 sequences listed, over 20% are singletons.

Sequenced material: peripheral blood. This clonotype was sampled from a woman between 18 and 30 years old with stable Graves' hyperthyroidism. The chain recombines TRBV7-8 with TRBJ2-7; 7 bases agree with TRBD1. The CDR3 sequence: CASSFEGQRSYEQYF. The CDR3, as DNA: TGTGCCAGCAGCTTTGAGGGACAGCGATCCTACGAGCAGTACTTC. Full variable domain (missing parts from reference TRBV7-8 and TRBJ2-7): GAGVSQSPRYKVAKRGQDVALRCDPISGHVSLFWYQQALGQGPEFLTYFQNEAQLDKSGLPSDRFFAERPEGSVSTLKIQRTQQEDSAVYLCASSFEGQRSYEQYFGPGTRLTVT.